This entry describes one T cell receptor (beta chain). This sample was included in a study of blood T cell repertoires in COVID-19. Overall study: The samples span acute and convalescent COVID-19 from the United States, Italy and Spain.

The CDR3 sequence is 13 residues long. V was shortened by 6 bases and J by 0 bases, with 8 bases between the two germline ends. Looked up from germline, CDR1 is SNHLY and CDR2 is FYNNEI. Per the study methods: Nucleated cell counts were estimated from reference gene primer amplification. The data were produced by immunoSEQ multiplex PCR, yet TCRdb's version contains in-frame clones alone and is incomplete. That table furnishes V, J and clone size, whereas the DNA furnished D and trimming. Here the sample spans 83,000 or so clones, roughly four fifths being singletons. V is TRBV2 and J is TRBJ1-1; D remains ambiguous. This receptor was taken from a human donor in a cohort sampled during active COVID-19. The sequenced sample was peripheral blood. The CDR3 nucleotides read TGTGCCAGCAGCCTGAGCATGAACACTGAAGCTTTCTTT. Encoded protein: CASSLSMNTEAFF.